This T cell receptor beta chain was sequenced in a study of cytomegalovirus exposure and HLA in healthy donors. Study results and caveats: There were some public TCRs occurring in many donors, but most TCR sequences were rare. V- and J-gene trimming in TCR beta was tied to a missense DCLRE1C variant by an analysis performed later.

It was with 60 Vbeta and 13 Jbeta primers that the PCR ran. TCRdb's copy holds only in-frame clones and misses some; the assay was immunoSEQ multiplex PCR. This sample has some 90,000 clones; about 81% occur once, and the top ten carry about 3%. A note on this clone: Its target is unknown.

The CDR3 contains 14 residues. Germline values: CDR1 ENHRY, CDR2 SYGVKD. This receptor was identified in a woman in her thirties or forties in good health and CMV-seronegative. The chain joins TRBV10-3 to TRBJ2-5, with a weak D call TRBD2 (7 bases). The material sequenced was PBMCs. CDR3: CASGGGISQETQYF. The CDR3, as DNA: TGTGCATCGGGGGGCGGGATAAGTCAAGAGACCCAGTACTTC.